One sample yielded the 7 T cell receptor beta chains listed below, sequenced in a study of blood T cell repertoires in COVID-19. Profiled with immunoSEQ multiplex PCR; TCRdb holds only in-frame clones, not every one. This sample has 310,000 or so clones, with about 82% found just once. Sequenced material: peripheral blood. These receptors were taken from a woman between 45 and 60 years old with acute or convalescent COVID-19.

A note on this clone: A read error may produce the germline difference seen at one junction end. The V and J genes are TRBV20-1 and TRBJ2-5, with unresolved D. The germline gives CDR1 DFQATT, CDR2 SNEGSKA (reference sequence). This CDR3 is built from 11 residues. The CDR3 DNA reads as TGCAGTGCTAGACTGCAAGAGCCCCAGTACTTC. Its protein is CSARLQEPQYF.

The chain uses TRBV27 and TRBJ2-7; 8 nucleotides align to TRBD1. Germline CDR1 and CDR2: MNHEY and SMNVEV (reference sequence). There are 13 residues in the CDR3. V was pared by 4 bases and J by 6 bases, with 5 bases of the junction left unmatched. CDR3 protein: CASSSVTGAEQYF. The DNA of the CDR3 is TGTGCCAGCAGTTCAGTGACAGGGGCCGAGCAGTACTTC.

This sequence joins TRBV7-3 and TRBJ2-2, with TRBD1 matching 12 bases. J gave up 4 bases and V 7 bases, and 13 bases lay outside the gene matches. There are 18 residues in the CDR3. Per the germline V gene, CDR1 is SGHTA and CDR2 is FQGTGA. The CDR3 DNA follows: TGTGCCAGCACCCAAACCGGGACAGGGGGCGCGGGCACCGGGGAGCTGTTTTTT. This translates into CASTQTGTGGAGTGELFF.

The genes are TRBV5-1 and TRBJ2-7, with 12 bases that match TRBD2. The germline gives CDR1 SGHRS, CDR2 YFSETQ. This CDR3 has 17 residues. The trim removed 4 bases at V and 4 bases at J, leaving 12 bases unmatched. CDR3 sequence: CASSPGRLAGGPYEQYF. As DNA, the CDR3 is TGCGCCAGCAGCCCCGGTAGGCTAGCGGGAGGGCCATACGAGCAGTACTTC.

The CDR3 coding sequence is TGTGCCACCAGTGAAATGTACCAGGATACGCAGTATTTT. This encodes CATSEMYQDTQYF. The V call is TRBV24-1, the J call TRBJ2-3; D unresolved. The CDR3 is 13 amino acids. V was shortened by 4 bases and J by 6 bases, with 10 bases between the two germline ends. In germline, CDR1 is KGHDR, CDR2 SFDVKD.

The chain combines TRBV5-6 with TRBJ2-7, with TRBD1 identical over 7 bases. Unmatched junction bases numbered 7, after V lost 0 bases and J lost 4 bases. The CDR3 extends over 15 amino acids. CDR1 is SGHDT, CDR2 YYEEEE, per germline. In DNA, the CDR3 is TGTGCCAGCAGCTTGGCCCCGACAGGGAGTTACGAGCAGTACTTC. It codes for CASSLAPTGSYEQYF.

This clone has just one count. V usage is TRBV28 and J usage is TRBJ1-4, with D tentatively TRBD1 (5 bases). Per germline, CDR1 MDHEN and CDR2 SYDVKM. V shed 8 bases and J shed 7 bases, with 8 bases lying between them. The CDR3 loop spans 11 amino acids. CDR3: CASGGSEKLFF. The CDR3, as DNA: TGTGCCAGCGGGGGGTCTGAAAAACTGTTTTTT.